This T cell receptor (beta chain) was identified during a study of spatial heterogeneity in lung cancer. On the study more broadly: In tumor regions TCR transcript counts correlated strongly with a matched bulk RNA-seq T cell module score. Study-wide results and limits: Intratumoral expanded alpha and beta TCR counts were found to track tumor mutation counts.

Sample time point: sample taken at primary tumor resection. Whole RNA, isolated from tumor, nontumor lung or frozen PBMC, was sequenced without prior sorting. TCRdb independently ran MiXCR on the 5' RACE reads; one entry per CDR3 protein. This table holds 20,000 to 25,000 distinct CDR3 sequences, 8.8% found once. On this clonotype itself: Its antigen is undetermined.

The material sequenced was lung tumor tissue, taken at surgery. This receptor was obtained from a male donor with early-stage non-small cell lung cancer.

The CDR3 protein is CASSVARTSVRTGELFF. The CDR3 DNA reads TGTGCCAGCAGCGTAGCCAGGACTAGCGTTCGGACCGGGGAGCTGTTTTTT. The chain combines TRBV9 with TRBJ2-2; 9 positions match TRBD2. The CDR3 length is 17 residues. Per germline, CDR1 SGDLS and CDR2 YYNGEE. The V and J ends lost 0 bases and 5 bases, in that order; junction bases with no gene match: 8. The full variable domain, completed using reference TRBV9 and TRBJ2-2, is DSGVTQTPKHLITATGQRVTLRCSPRSGDLSVYWYQQSLDQGLQFLIQYYNGEERAKGNILERFSAQQFPDLHSELNLSSLELGDSALYFCASSVARTSVRTGELFFGEGSRLTVL.